The 23 T cell receptor beta chains below were found in one sample sequenced in a study of cytomegalovirus exposure and HLA in healthy donors. TCRdb's table, derived via immunoSEQ multiplex PCR, lists solely in-frame clones and lacks some. The sample shows about 79,000 clones, 80% to 95% of them seen only once. The sample taken for sequencing was PBMCs. Receptors originate from a woman aged 25 to 39 in good health and CMV-seronegative.

This sequence joins TRBV6-5 and TRBJ2-7; D is perhaps TRBD1 (6 bases). CDR1 is MNHEY and CDR2 is SVGAGI in the germline V gene. The CDR3 runs 14 residues. V was clipped by 8 bases and J by 0 bases, with 14 bases between them. The CDR3, as DNA: TGTGCCAGCCGTACCGGGACATACTCCTACGAGCAGTACTTC. Its translation: CASRTGTYSYEQYF.

The rearrangement links TRBV7-7 to TRBJ2-1; the match to TRBD2 covers 10 bases. Losses at the gene ends were 5 bases for V and 3 bases for J; bases not matched to a gene: 4. The germline V gene has CDR1 SSHAT and CDR2 FNYEAQ (reference sequence). The CDR3 contains 15 residues. Written as DNA, the CDR3 is TGTGCCAGCAGCCCTCTAGCGGGGGTCTACAATGAGCAGTTCTTC. Translated: CASSPLAGVYNEQFF.

The chain couples TRBV7-9 to TRBJ2-1; TRBD2 matches at 8 bases. V gave up 5 bases and J gave up 2 bases; unmatched junction bases: 8. Germline CDR1 and CDR2: SEHNR and FQNEAQ (reference sequence). The CDR3 length is 16 residues. CDR3 loop: CASSHLSGRAYNEQFF. As DNA, the CDR3 is TGTGCCAGCAGCCATCTCAGCGGGAGAGCCTACAATGAGCAGTTCTTC.

The chain links TRBV7-2 to TRBJ2-2, with 7 bases identical to TRBD2. Trimming cost V 1 base and J 3 bases; bases outside gene matches: 8. Germline CDR1 and CDR2: SGHTA and FQGNSA. There are 17 residues in the CDR3. CDR3 amino acids: CASSLVGASGYTGELFF. CDR3 DNA sequence: TGTGCCAGCAGCTTAGTAGGGGCTAGCGGTTACACCGGGGAGCTGTTTTTT. The variable domain in full, completed from reference TRBV7-2 and TRBJ2-2, reads GAGVSQSPSNKVTEKGKDVELRCDPISGHTALYWYRQSLGQGLEFLIYFQGNSAPDKSGLPSDRFSAERTGGSVSTLTIQRTQQEDSAVYLCASSLVGASGYTGELFFGEGSRLTVL.

The chain couples TRBV9 to TRBJ1-1; TRBD1 aligns across 8 bases. V lost 4 bases to trimming and J lost 3 bases; unmatched junction nucleotides: 11. Germline V gene data show CDR1 as SGDLS and CDR2 as YYNGEE. The CDR3 runs to 16 residues. This CDR3 reads CASSTPGTGGYTEAFF. The CDR3 DNA follows: TGTGCCAGCAGCACCCCCGGGACAGGAGGATACACTGAAGCTTTCTTT.

The rearrangement uses TRBV18 and TRBJ1-1, with 9 bases matching TRBD1. Trimming cost V 3 bases and J 5 bases; bases outside gene matches: 7. This CDR3 has 15 residues. Germline V lookup: CDR1 KGHSH, CDR2 LQKENI. This chain's CDR3 is CASSPGTGFDTEAFF. The CDR3 DNA sequence: TGTGCCAGCTCACCCGGGACAGGGTTTGATACTGAAGCTTTCTTT.

The chain is built from TRBV5-1 and TRBJ2-7; 8 bases are shared with TRBD2. This CDR3 is 16 amino acids long. V shed 0 bases and J 4 bases; nucleotides not matched to a gene: 9. Germline-derived CDR1 and CDR2 are SGHRS and YFSETQ. In DNA form, the CDR3 reads TGCGCCAGCAGCTTGGATCCCCGGTCTAGCGGGTACGAGCAGTACTTC. Translation: CASSLDPRSSGYEQYF. The full variable domain, with the rest looked up from reference TRBV5-1 and TRBJ2-7, is KAGVTQTPRYLIKTRGQQVTLSCSPISGHRSVSWYQQTPGQGLQFLFEYFSETQRNKGNFPGRFSGRQFSNSRSEMNVSTLELGDSALYLCASSLDPRSSGYEQYFGPGTRLTVT.

This chain connects TRBV9 to TRBJ2-3; a possible D gene is TRBD2 (7 bases). This CDR3 region has 18 residues. In germline, CDR1 is SGDLS, CDR2 YYNGEE. V lost 4 bases to trimming and J lost 2 bases, with 23 bases between them. The CDR3 DNA follows: TGTGCCAGCAGCTCATCGAGGGGGGGCTCGATACCCACAGATACGCAGTATTTT. Translation gives CASSSSRGGSIPTDTQYF.

The chain combines TRBV9 with TRBJ2-2, with D uncertain. V lost 3 bases and J 5 bases, leaving 8 bases between the germline ends. CDR1 SGDLS and CDR2 YYNGEE come from the germline V gene. This CDR3 is 13 amino acids long. Here the CDR3 DNA reads TGTGCCAGCAGCGCCACCCAGACCGGGGAGCTGTTTTTT. Translating it yields CASSATQTGELFF.

This clone was detected once. The chain recombines TRBV6-5 with TRBJ2-3, with 8 bases fitting TRBD1. V lost 7 bases to trimming and J lost 0 bases; unmatched junction nucleotides: 6. The CDR3 spans 15 residues. Germline assignment: CDR1 MNHEY and CDR2 SVGAGI. The CDR3 DNA reads TGTGCCAGCACCTACGGGACAGGAAGCACAGATACGCAGTATTTT. It codes for CASTYGTGSTDTQYF.

The V call is TRBV19, the J call TRBJ2-1; 7 nucleotides match TRBD2. V trimming: 6 bases; J trimming: 2 bases; junction bases outside the gene matches: 7. The CDR3 is 15 amino acids. Germline V gene lookup returns CDR1 LNHDA and CDR2 SQIVND (reference sequence). CDR3 nucleotide sequence: TGTGCCAGTAGGGTGGAGCGGGGACCCTACAATGAGCAGTTCTTC. Protein: CASRVERGPYNEQFF.

This chain connects TRBV6-6 to TRBJ1-5; no clear D. CDR3 length: 11 residues. Germline loops: CDR1 MNHNY, CDR2 SVGAGI (reference sequence). Trimming pared 8 bases from V and 4 bases from J, leaving 6 bases between. Here the CDR3 reads CASGENQPQHF. The DNA for the CDR3 is TGTGCCAGCGGGGAGAATCAGCCCCAGCATTTT.

The V call is TRBV18, the J call TRBJ1-2; 7 nucleotides align to TRBD1. With 2 bases clipped from V and 6 bases from J, the junction kept 9 bases outside the gene matches. CDR1 and CDR2 (germline): KGHSH, LQKENI. The CDR3 is 15 amino acids. The CDR3 DNA is TGTGCCAGCTCACCAAGTGAAGGGACAGCCAATGGCTACACCTTC. Its translation: CASSPSEGTANGYTF.

V and J are TRBV28 and TRBJ1-5; possibly TRBD1 for D (5 bases). Trimming took 5 bases from V and 6 from J, leaving 11 bases between them. The CDR3 sequence is 13 residues long. Germline CDR1 reads MDHEN; CDR2 reads SYDVKM. The CDR3 loop is CASSGGRAQPQHF. The DNA for the CDR3 is TGTGCCAGCAGTGGGGGGAGGGCTCAGCCCCAGCATTTT.

The chain carries TRBV15 and TRBJ2-5; 7 nucleotides agree with TRBD1. Germline V gives CDR1 LNHNV, CDR2 YYDKDF (reference sequence). This CDR3 comprises 14 residues. The V gene end was trimmed by 4 bases and the J gene end by 1 base; junction bases not matched to a gene: 3. The CDR3 DNA is TGTGCCACCAGCAACCGGGACAGCCAAGAGACCCAGTACTTC. Its translation is CATSNRDSQETQYF.

The chain uses TRBV28 and TRBJ2-7; D gene unclear. The CDR3 spans 14 residues. Germline CDR1 MDHEN, CDR2 SYDVKM. The V gene lost 4 bases and the J gene lost 2 bases, with 12 bases spanning the gap. CDR3 sequence (DNA): TGTGCCAGCAGTTCCAACACCTTTCCCTACGAGCAGTACTTC. It translates to CASSSNTFPYEQYF.

The chain combines TRBV19 with TRBJ1-5; 8 bases are shared with TRBD1. CDR1 and CDR2 from the germline V gene are LNHDA and SQIVND (reference sequence). J lost 0 bases, V lost 5 bases, and 3 bases had no gene match. The CDR3 is 15 residues long. The CDR3 reads CASSATGGSNQPQHF. The CDR3, as DNA: TGTGCCAGTAGTGCCACAGGGGGTAGCAATCAGCCCCAGCATTTT.

The rearrangement links TRBV19 to TRBJ2-3; possibly TRBD1 for D (6 bases). This CDR3 has 15 amino acids. V was shortened by 7 bases and J by 0 bases, with 14 bases between the two germline ends. The germline V gene encodes CDR1 LNHDA and CDR2 SQIVND (reference sequence). The CDR3 DNA reads TGTGCCAGTATCCGGGACATTTCTAGCACAGATACGCAGTATTTT. It codes for CASIRDISSTDTQYF.

The rearrangement joins TRBV25-1 to TRBJ2-2; 9 nucleotides agree with TRBD1. Germline assignment: CDR1 MGHDK and CDR2 SYGVNS. The V segment lost 4 bases and the J segment 5 bases; nucleotides outside the gene matches: 5. CDR3 length: 15 amino acids. The CDR3 DNA follows: TGTGCCAGCAGTGCTCTACAGGGGGCGACCGGGGAGCTGTTTTTT. It yields the protein CASSALQGATGELFF.

The J gene is TRBJ2-5, the V gene TRBV29-1; perhaps TRBD1 as D (5 bases). Germline assignment: CDR1 SQVTM and CDR2 ANQGSEA. The V gene lost 7 bases and the J gene lost 3 bases, with 12 bases spanning the gap. This CDR3 comprises 12 residues. CDR3 amino acids: CSARQKEETQYF. Written as DNA, the CDR3 is TGCAGCGCCAGACAGAAAGAAGAGACCCAGTACTTC. Together with reference TRBV29-1 and TRBJ2-5, the CDR3 gives the full variable domain: SAVISQKPSRDICQRGTSLTIQCQVDSQVTMMFWYRQQPGQSLTLIATANQGSEATYESGFVIDKFPISRPNLTFSTLTVSNMSPEDSSIYLCSARQKEETQYFGPGTRLLVL.

This rearrangement joins TRBV5-1 to TRBJ1-2, with a tentative D call TRBD1 (6 bases). Trimming shortened V by 6 bases and J by 3 bases, and 15 bases separated the two germline ends. The germline V gene has CDR1 SGHRS and CDR2 YFSETQ. CDR3 length equals 14 residues. CDR3 protein: CASTREGQHYGYTF. The CDR3 region has the DNA TGCGCCAGCACCCGGGAGGGACAACACTATGGCTACACCTTC. Combining the CDR3 with reference TRBV5-1 and TRBJ1-2 gives the whole variable domain KAGVTQTPRYLIKTRGQQVTLSCSPISGHRSVSWYQQTPGQGLQFLFEYFSETQRNKGNFPGRFSGRQFSNSRSEMNVSTLELGDSALYLCASTREGQHYGYTFGSGTRLTVV.

The V call is TRBV19, the J call TRBJ1-1, with 8 bases identical to TRBD1. Germline V gene sequence: CDR1 LNHDA, CDR2 SQIVND (reference sequence). Germline trimming cut 5 bases from V and 0 bases from J; bases unmatched to any gene: 8. This CDR3 region has 16 residues. The CDR3 DNA sequence: TGTGCCAGTAGTCCATGGACAGGGATGGTGAACACTGAAGCTTTCTTT. This sequence encodes CASSPWTGMVNTEAFF.

The CDR3 reads CASSSWRGETQYF. The CDR3 DNA follows: TGTGCCAGCTCCTCCTGGCGGGGAGAGACCCAGTACTTC. The chain employs TRBV6-1 and TRBJ2-5; D possibly corresponds to TRBD2 (6 bases). The V gene lost 8 bases and the J gene lost 4 bases, with 14 bases spanning the gap. The germline CDR1 and CDR2 sequences are MNHNS and SASEGT. The CDR3 runs to 13 residues.